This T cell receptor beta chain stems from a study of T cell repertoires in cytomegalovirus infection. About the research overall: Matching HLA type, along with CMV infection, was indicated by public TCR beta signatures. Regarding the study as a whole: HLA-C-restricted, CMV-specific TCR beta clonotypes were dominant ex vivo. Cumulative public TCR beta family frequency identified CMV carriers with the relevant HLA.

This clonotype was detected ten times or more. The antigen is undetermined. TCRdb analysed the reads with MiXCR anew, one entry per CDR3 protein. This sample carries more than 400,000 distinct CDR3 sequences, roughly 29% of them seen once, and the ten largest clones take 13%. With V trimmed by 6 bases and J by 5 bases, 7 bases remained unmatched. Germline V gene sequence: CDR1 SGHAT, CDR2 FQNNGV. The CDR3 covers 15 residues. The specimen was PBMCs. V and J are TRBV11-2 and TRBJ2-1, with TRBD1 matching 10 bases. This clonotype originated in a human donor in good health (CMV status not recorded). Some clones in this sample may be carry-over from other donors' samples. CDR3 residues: CASRQRQGAHNEQFF. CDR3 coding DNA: TGTGCCAGCAGACAACGACAGGGGGCCCACAATGAGCAGTTCTTC.